This TCR beta chain was recorded in a study of CD8 T cells in ankylosing spondylitis. On this clonotype itself: Its antigen is not identified.

Scientists made TCR beta libraries using quantitative 5'-RACE with molecular barcodes. TCRdb passed the 5' RACE reads through MiXCR, listing each CDR3 protein once. This repertoire shows around 90,000 distinct CDR3 sequences, 27% found once; its top ten account for less than 60%. General study results and limits: Existing reports had already noted some motif variants in reactive arthritis synovial fluid and blood. Blood of patients with ankylosing spondylitis appeared to be characterized by a TCR beta motif of roughly eight highly homologous variants. Matched synovial fluid from ankylosing spondylitis patients was reported to be enriched for disease-linked clones.

J lost 4 bases, V lost 4 bases, and 1 base had no gene match. The CDR3 spans 14 residues. The V gene's germline CDR1 is SGHKS and CDR2 YYEKEE (reference sequence). The sequence derives from a male donor with ankylosing spondylitis or in good health (not recorded which). The chain is built from TRBV5-5 and TRBJ1-6, with 8 bases aligning to TRBD1. The sample comprised blood, either unsorted or a sorted T cell fraction (not recorded which). The DNA of the CDR3 is TGTGCCAGCAGCCGGACAGGGTATAATTCACCCCTCCACTTT. Translation: CASSRTGYNSPLHF.